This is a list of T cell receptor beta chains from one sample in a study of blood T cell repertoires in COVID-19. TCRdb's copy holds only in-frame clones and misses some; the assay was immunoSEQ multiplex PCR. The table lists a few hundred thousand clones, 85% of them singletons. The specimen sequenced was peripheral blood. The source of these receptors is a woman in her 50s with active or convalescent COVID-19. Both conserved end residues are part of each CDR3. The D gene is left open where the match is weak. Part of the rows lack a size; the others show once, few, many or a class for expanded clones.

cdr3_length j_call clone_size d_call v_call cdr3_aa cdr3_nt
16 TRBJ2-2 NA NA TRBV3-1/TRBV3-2 CASSQFLTGNTGELFF TGTGCCAGCAGCCAGTTTTTGACAGGGAACACCGGGGAGCTGTTTTTT
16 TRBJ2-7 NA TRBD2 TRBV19 CASSMAGGGWTYEQYF TGTGCCAGTAGTATGGCGGGAGGGGGATGGACCTACGAGCAGTACTTC
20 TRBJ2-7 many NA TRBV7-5 CVRSLVPSSGRAHETYEQYF TGTGTCAGAAGCTTAGTCCCCTCTAGCGGGAGGGCCCACGAAACCTACGAGCAGTACTTC
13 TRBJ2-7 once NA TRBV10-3 CAISPVGGYEQYF TGTGCCATCAGCCCGGTAGGAGGGTACGAGCAGTACTTC
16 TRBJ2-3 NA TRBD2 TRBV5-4 CASSYGTSGSTDTQYF TGTGCCAGCAGCTATGGGACTAGCGGGAGCACAGATACGCAGTATTTT
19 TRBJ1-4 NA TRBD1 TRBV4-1 CASSQEGRDRGEVGEKLFF TGCGCCAGCAGCCAAGAAGGAAGGGACAGGGGGGAAGTTGGGGAAAAACTGTTTTTT
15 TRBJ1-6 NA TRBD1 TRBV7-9 CASSPDGQGNSPLHF TGTGCCAGCAGCCCCGATGGACAGGGAAATTCACCCCTCCACTTT
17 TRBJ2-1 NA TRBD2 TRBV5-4 CASSLALTSGRADEQFF TGTGCCAGCAGCTTGGCCTTGACTAGCGGGAGAGCGGATGAGCAGTTCTTC
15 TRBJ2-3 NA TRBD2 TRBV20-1 CSASLSGRSTDTQYF TGCAGTGCTAGTTTGAGCGGGAGGAGCACAGATACGCAGTATTTT
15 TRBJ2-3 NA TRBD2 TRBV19 CASSGRGPSTDTQYF TGTGCCAGTAGCGGGAGGGGCCCTAGCACAGATACGCAGTATTTT
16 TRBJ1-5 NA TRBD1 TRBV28 CASSLRTGDYNQPQHF TGTGCCAGCAGTCTAAGGACAGGGGACTACAATCAGCCCCAGCATTTT
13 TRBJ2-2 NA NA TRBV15 CATSRDPAGELFF TGTGCCACCAGCAGAGATCCCGCCGGGGAGCTGTTTTTT
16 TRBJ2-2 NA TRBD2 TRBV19 CASSGVAGHYTGELFF TGTGCCAGTAGTGGGGTAGCGGGACACTACACCGGGGAGCTGTTTTTT
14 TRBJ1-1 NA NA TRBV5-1 CASSSGNGGTEAFF TGCGCCAGCAGCTCGGGAAACGGGGGCACTGAAGCTTTCTTT
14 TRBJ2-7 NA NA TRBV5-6 CASRKTGSSYEQYF TGTGCCAGCAGAAAGACAGGCAGCTCCTACGAGCAGTACTTC
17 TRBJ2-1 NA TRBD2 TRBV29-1 CSVEDLSGRARGNEQFF TGCAGCGTTGAAGATCTGAGCGGGAGAGCGCGGGGCAATGAGCAGTTCTTC
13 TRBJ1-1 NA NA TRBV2 CASNAVENTEAFF TGTGCCAGCAACGCGGTAGAGAACACTGAAGCTTTCTTT
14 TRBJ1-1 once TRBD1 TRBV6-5 CASSRQGVDTEAFF TGTGCCAGCAGTCGACAGGGGGTGGACACTGAAGCTTTCTTT
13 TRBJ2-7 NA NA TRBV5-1 CASSLSGRYEQYF TGCGCCAGCAGCTTGTCAGGGAGGTACGAGCAGTACTTC
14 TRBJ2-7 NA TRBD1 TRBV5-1 CASSSTGGNYEQYF TGCGCCAGCAGCTCGACAGGGGGCAACTACGAGCAGTACTTC
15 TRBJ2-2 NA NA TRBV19 CASSVGGEATGELFF TGTGCCAGTAGCGTAGGGGGAGAGGCTACCGGGGAGCTGTTTTTT
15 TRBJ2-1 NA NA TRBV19 CASSIGLTGLNEQFF TGTGCCAGTAGTATAGGTTTGACAGGCCTCAATGAGCAGTTCTTC
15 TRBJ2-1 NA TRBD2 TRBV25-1 CASSEGAGVYNEQFF TGTGCCAGCAGTGAAGGCGCGGGAGTCTACAATGAGCAGTTCTTC
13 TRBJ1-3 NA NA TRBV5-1 CASSQNSGNTIYF TGCGCCAGCAGCCAGAACTCTGGAAACACCATATATTTT
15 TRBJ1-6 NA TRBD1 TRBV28 CASSLDRPINSPLHF TGTGCCAGCAGTTTGGACAGGCCGATTAATTCACCCCTCCACTTT
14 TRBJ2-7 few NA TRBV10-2 CASSEPSATYEQYF TGCGCCAGCAGTGAGCCTAGCGCGACCTACGAGCAGTACTTC
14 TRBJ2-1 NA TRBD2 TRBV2 CASSKRELGNEQFF TGTGCCAGCAGCAAGCGGGAGCTCGGCAATGAGCAGTTCTTC
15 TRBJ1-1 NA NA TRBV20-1 CSASSGQIFNTEAFF TGCAGTGCTAGTAGCGGACAGATCTTTAACACTGAAGCTTTCTTT
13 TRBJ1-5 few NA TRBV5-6 CASSEAEAPIQHF TGTGCCAGCAGCGAAGCGGAGGCCCCAATCCAGCATTTT
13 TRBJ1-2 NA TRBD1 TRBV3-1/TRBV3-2 CASSQDRGYGYTF TGTGCCAGCAGCCAGGACAGGGGATATGGCTACACCTTC
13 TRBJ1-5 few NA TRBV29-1 CSVKTGSNQPQHF TGCAGCGTTAAAACAGGGAGCAATCAGCCCCAGCATTTT
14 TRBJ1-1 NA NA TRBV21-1 CASSKVPAKPKAFF TGTGCCAGCAGCAAGGTTCCTGCGAAACCTAAAGCTTTCTTT
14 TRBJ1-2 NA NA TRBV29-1 CSVSLKGIGYGYTF TGCAGCGTATCTCTCAAGGGGATCGGCTATGGCTACACCTTC
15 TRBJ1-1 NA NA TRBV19 CASSSTGGPVAEAFF TGTGCCAGTAGTTCAACCGGGGGACCGGTGGCTGAAGCTTTCTTT
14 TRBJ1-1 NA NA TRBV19 CAAGVRGSGDEAFF TGTGCCGCTGGGGTACGGGGCTCGGGGGATGAAGCTTTCTTT
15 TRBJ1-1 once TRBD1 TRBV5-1 CASSAGQGVNTEAFF TGCGCCAGCAGCGCGGGACAGGGGGTGAACACTGAAGCTTTCTTT
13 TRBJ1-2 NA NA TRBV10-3 CASTNQRDYGYTF TGTGCCAGCACAAATCAGCGGGACTATGGCTACACCTTC
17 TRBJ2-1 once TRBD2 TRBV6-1 CASSAQLAAYSYNEQFF TGTGCCAGCAGTGCACAACTAGCGGCCTACTCCTACAATGAGCAGTTCTTC
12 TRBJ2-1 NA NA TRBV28 CASSSLWAEQFF TGTGCCAGCAGTTCCCTTTGGGCTGAGCAGTTCTTC
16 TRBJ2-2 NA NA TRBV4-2 CASSPQTRSNTGELFF TGTGCCAGCAGCCCTCAGACTAGAAGTAACACCGGGGAGCTGTTTTTT
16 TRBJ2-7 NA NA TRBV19 CASSIDLLAASYEQYF TGTGCCAGTAGTATAGATCTCCTAGCAGCTTCCTACGAGCAGTACTTC
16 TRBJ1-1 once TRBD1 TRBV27 CASSLGTGGLNTEAFF TGTGCCAGCAGTCTCGGGACAGGGGGCTTGAACACTGAAGCTTTCTTT
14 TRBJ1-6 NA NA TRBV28 CASSSGQLNSPLHF TGTGCCAGCAGTTCCGGACAGCTGAATTCACCCCTCCACTTT
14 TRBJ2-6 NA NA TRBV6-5 CASTGYAGANVLTF TGTGCCAGTACAGGGTATGCCGGGGCCAACGTCCTGACTTTC
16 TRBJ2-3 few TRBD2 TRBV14 CASSQDGAGVLDTQYF TGTGCCAGCAGCCAAGATGGAGCGGGAGTTTTGGATACGCAGTATTTT
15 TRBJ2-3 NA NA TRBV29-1 CSVERGSGSTDTQYF TGCAGCGTTGAACGAGGGTCGGGTAGCACAGATACGCAGTATTTT
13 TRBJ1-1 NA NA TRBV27 CASRIRGGTEAFF TGTGCCAGCCGGATCAGGGGCGGCACTGAAGCTTTCTTT
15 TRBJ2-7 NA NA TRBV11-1 CASSLYRGGPYEQYF TGTGCCAGCAGCTTGTACAGGGGAGGACCCTACGAGCAGTACTTC
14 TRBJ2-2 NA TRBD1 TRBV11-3 CASSRGQGAGELFF TGTGCCAGCAGCCGGGGACAGGGCGCCGGGGAGCTGTTTTTT
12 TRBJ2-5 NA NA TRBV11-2 CASSGTGETQYF TGTGCCAGCAGCGGTACAGGAGAGACCCAGTACTTC
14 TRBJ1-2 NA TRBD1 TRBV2 CASISPRGLYGYTF TGTGCCAGCATCTCTCCTAGGGGGCTCTATGGCTACACCTTC
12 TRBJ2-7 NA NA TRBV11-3 CASSNRLGEQYF TGTGCCAGCAGCAACCGTCTCGGCGAGCAGTACTTC
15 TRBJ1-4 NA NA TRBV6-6 CASSFTGATNEKLFF TGTGCCAGCAGTTTCACAGGCGCAACTAATGAAAAACTGTTTTTT